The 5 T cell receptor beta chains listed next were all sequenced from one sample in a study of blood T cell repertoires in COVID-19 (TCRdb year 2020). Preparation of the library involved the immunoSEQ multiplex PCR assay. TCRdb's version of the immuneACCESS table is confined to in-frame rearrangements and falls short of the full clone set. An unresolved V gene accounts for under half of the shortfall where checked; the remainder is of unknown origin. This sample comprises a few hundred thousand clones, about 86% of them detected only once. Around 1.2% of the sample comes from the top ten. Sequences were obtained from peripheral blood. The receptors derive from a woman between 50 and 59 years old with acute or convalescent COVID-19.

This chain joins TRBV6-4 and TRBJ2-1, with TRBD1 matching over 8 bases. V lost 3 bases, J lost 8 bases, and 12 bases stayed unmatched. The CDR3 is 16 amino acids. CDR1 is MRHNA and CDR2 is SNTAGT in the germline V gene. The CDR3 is CASSESGTGNYDEQFF. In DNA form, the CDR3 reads TGTGCCAGCAGTGAATCGGGGACAGGTAATTACGATGAGCAGTTCTTC.

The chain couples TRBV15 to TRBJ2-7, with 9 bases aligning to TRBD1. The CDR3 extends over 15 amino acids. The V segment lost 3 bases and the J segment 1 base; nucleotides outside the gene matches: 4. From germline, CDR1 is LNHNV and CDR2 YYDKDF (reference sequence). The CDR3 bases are TGTGCCACCAGCAGTCAGGACAGGGGATCCTACGAGCAGTACTTC. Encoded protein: CATSSQDRGSYEQYF. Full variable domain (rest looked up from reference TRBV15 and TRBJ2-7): DAMVIQNPRYQVTQFGKPVTLSCSQTLNHNVMYWYQQKSSQAPKLLFHYYDKDFNNEADTPDNFQSRRPNTSFCFLDIRSPGLGDTAMYLCATSSQDRGSYEQYFGPGTRLTVT.

The CDR3 nucleotides read TGTGCCAGCAGTTACGGCCGGGGCACCGGGGAGCTGTTTTTT. Protein sequence: CASSYGRGTGELFF. V is TRBV6-5 and J is TRBJ2-2, with a tentative D call TRBD2 (5 bases). This CDR3 has 14 amino acids. Trimming took off 2 bases at V and 4 bases at J, with 8 bases between the two ends. The V gene's germline CDR1 is MNHEY and CDR2 SVGAGI.

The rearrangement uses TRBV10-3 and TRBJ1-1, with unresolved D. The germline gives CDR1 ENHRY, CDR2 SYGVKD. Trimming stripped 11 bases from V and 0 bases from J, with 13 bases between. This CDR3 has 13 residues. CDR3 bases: TGTGCCTCACGAGACACTTTGAACACTGAAGCTTTCTTT. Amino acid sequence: CASRDTLNTEAFF.

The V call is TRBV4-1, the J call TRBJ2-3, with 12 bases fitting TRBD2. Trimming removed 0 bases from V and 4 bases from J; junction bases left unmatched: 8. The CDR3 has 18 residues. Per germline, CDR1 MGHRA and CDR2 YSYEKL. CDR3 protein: CASSQDFLAGGQADTQYF. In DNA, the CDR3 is TGCGCCAGCAGCCAAGATTTTCTAGCGGGGGGGCAAGCAGATACGCAGTATTTT.